Given below is one T cell receptor beta chain in context. Assay: immunoSEQ multiplex PCR; the TCRdb copy retains only in-frame clones and omits some. The sample yields roughly 450,000 clones, about 90% seen once. The sample comes from a study of blood T cell repertoires in COVID-19. This CDR3 contains 19 residues. The V segment lost 1 base and the J segment 0 bases; nucleotides outside the gene matches: 8. CDR1 is SGDLS, CDR2 YYNGEE, per germline. The material sequenced was PBMCs or T cells enriched from blood (not recorded which). This sequence was found in a man aged 18 to 29 who had recovered from COVID-19. This sequence joins TRBV9 and TRBJ2-2; TRBD1 agrees at 11 bases. The CDR3 sequence: CASSVMGQGGYANTGELFF. The DNA for the CDR3 is TGTGCCAGCAGCGTAATGGGACAGGGGGGTTACGCGAACACCGGGGAGCTGTTTTTT.